The 27 T cell receptor beta chains given below trace back to one sample, sequenced in a study of blood T cell repertoires in COVID-19. Method: immunoSEQ multiplex PCR; TCRdb's copy keeps in-frame clones and lacks some. This table has over 55,000 clones, over 70% appearing once. Sequencing used peripheral blood. These receptors were collected from a man aged 50-60 years with active COVID-19.

The chain links TRBV18 to TRBJ1-2, with TRBD1 matching over 7 bases. The V gene end was trimmed by 0 bases and the J gene end by 3 bases; junction bases not matched to a gene: 7. Germline CDR1 is KGHSH and CDR2 is LQKENI. The CDR3 covers 16 residues. DNA of the CDR3: TGTGCCAGCTCACCACCAGGAATCAGGGGGGACTATGGCTACACCTTC. It codes for CASSPPGIRGDYGYTF. Based on the CDR3 plus reference TRBV18 and TRBJ1-2, the full variable domain is NAGVMQNPRHLVRRRGQEARLRCSPMKGHSHVYWYRQLPEEGLKFMVYLQKENIIDESGMPKERFSAEFPKEGPSILRIQQVVRGDSAAYFCASSPPGIRGDYGYTFGSGTRLTVV.

V gene TRBV7-9 combines with J gene TRBJ1-2; D remains ambiguous. Germline V gives CDR1 SEHNR, CDR2 FQNEAQ (reference sequence). The CDR3 is 14 amino acids. Trimming removed 5 bases from V and 7 bases from J, with 17 bases in between. CDR3 in amino acids: CASSDLGVRSGYTF. CDR3 coding DNA: TGTGCCAGCAGCGATTTGGGAGTGAGAAGTGGCTACACCTTC. The full variable domain, completed using reference TRBV7-9 and TRBJ1-2, is DTGVSQNPRHKITKRGQNVTFRCDPISEHNRLYWYRQTLGQGPEFLTYFQNEAQLEKSRLLSDRFSAERPKGSFSTLEIQRTEQGDSAMYLCASSDLGVRSGYTFGSGTRLTVV.

The chain links TRBV4-1 to TRBJ1-1, with 8 bases fitting TRBD1. J was trimmed by 2 bases and V by 6 bases; bases with no gene match: 5. Germline V gene data show CDR1 as MGHRA and CDR2 as YSYEKL. This CDR3 has 14 residues. CDR3 amino acids: CASRRTGLNTEAFF. The CDR3 coding sequence is TGCGCCAGCAGACGGACAGGGCTTAACACTGAAGCTTTCTTT.

The chain links TRBV6-2 or TRBV6-3 to TRBJ2-7; possibly TRBD2 for D (6 bases). The CDR3 has 16 amino acids. Per the germline V gene, CDR1 is MNHEY and CDR2 is SVGEGT. Trimming stripped 0 bases from V and 4 bases from J, with 16 bases between. DNA for the CDR3: TGTGCCAGCAGTTACTCGAATAGCGGCGGCCTTTACGAGCAGTACTTC. Its translation: CASSYSNSGGLYEQYF.

This sequence joins TRBV7-9 and TRBJ2-4; 9 positions agree with TRBD1. V was pared by 7 bases and J by 9 bases, with 10 bases of the junction left unmatched. The CDR3 runs to 14 residues. CDR1 and CDR2 (germline): SEHNR, FQNEAQ (reference sequence). Here the CDR3 reads CASNSPGQGGIQYF. The CDR3 region has the DNA TGTGCCAGCAATTCGCCGGGACAGGGCGGCATTCAGTACTTC. The variable domain in full, completed from reference TRBV7-9 and TRBJ2-4, reads DTGVSQNPRHKITKRGQNVTFRCDPISEHNRLYWYRQTLGQGPEFLTYFQNEAQLEKSRLLSDRFSAERPKGSFSTLEIQRTEQGDSAMYLCASNSPGQGGIQYFGAGTRLSVL.

This chain joins TRBV15 and TRBJ2-4, with TRBD2 identical over 10 bases. The CDR3 sequence is 17 residues long. Germline lookup yields CDR1 LNHNV and CDR2 YYDKDF (reference sequence). V lost 5 bases to trimming and J lost 6 bases; unmatched junction nucleotides: 13. CDR3 protein: CATSSHPSGRVGNIQYF. For the CDR3, the DNA is TGTGCCACCAGCTCACACCCTAGCGGGAGAGTAGGAAACATTCAGTACTTC.

The V and J genes are TRBV6-5 and TRBJ1-5; tentatively, D is TRBD1 (5 bases). V shed 5 bases and J shed 4 bases, with 12 bases lying between them. This CDR3 is built from 14 residues. Germline V gives CDR1 MNHEY, CDR2 SVGAGI. The CDR3: CASSPGRGNQPQHF. Here the CDR3 DNA reads TGTGCCAGCAGTCCCGGTCGGGGGAATCAGCCCCAGCATTTT.

The rearrangement joins TRBV5-4 to TRBJ2-5; possibly TRBD1 for D (5 bases). Germline loops: CDR1 SGHNT, CDR2 YYREEE (reference sequence). This CDR3 is built from 13 residues. Trimming removed 4 bases from V and 3 bases from J, with 10 bases in between. CDR3 in DNA: TGTGCCAGCAGCCCTGGGGCAGAAGAGACCCAGTACTTC. This gives the protein CASSPGAEETQYF. Full variable domain (remainder filled in from reference TRBV5-4 and TRBJ2-5): ETGVTQSPTHLIKTRGQQVTLRCSSQSGHNTVSWYQQALGQGPQFIFQYYREEENGRGNFPPRFSGLQFPNYSSELNVNALELDDSALYLCASSPGAEETQYFGPGTRLLVL.

The chain links TRBV25-1 to TRBJ2-7, with 9 bases aligning to TRBD1. This CDR3 is built from 14 residues. Trimming took 6 bases from V and 0 from J; bases not matched to a gene: 3. Germline V gene sequence: CDR1 MGHDK, CDR2 SYGVNS. As DNA, the CDR3 is TGTGCCAGCAGCGGGACAGGGAGCTCCTACGAGCAGTACTTC. It specifies CASSGTGSSYEQYF.

The genes are TRBV4-2 and TRBJ2-7; 8 nucleotides agree with TRBD1. CDR3 length equals 15 residues. Germline V gene data show CDR1 as LGHNA and CDR2 as YNFKEQ. J gave up 6 bases and V 3 bases, and 10 bases lay outside the gene matches. The CDR3 region is CASSQKQGARVEQYF. The CDR3 DNA follows: TGTGCCAGCAGCCAGAAGCAGGGGGCGAGGGTCGAGCAGTACTTC.

The chain couples TRBV18 to TRBJ2-1; 8 bases fit TRBD2. The germline CDR1 and CDR2 sequences are KGHSH and LQKENI. The CDR3 consists of 18 residues. V gave up 1 base and J gave up 1 base; unmatched junction bases: 9. The CDR3 here is CASSPRLMAGGSYNEQFF. CDR3 DNA: TGTGCCAGCTCACCACGACTGATGGCGGGAGGATCCTACAATGAGCAGTTCTTC.

This rearrangement joins TRBV3-1 (or the pseudogene TRBV3-2) to TRBJ2-7; a possible D gene is TRBD2 (6 bases). Germline V lookup: CDR1 LGHDT, CDR2 YNNKEL (reference sequence). This CDR3 region has 15 residues. The V end lost 1 base, the J end lost 3 bases, and 13 bases lay between the germline ends. The CDR3 is CASSQGAGLVYEQYF. In nucleotides, the CDR3 is TGTGCCAGCAGCCAAGGGGCGGGGCTGGTCTACGAGCAGTACTTC.

This clone was seen a handful of times. One end of the junction does not line up with germline, which may come from a read error. The chain couples TRBV20-1 to TRBJ2-3, with unresolved D. Germline loops: CDR1 DFQATT, CDR2 SNEGSKA (reference sequence). The CDR3 loop spans 11 amino acids. The CDR3 DNA reads TGCAGTGTTAGACCCGTAGATACGCAGTATTTT. Translating it yields CSVRPVDTQYF.

This clone has just one count. J is TRBJ2-7 and V is TRBV20-1; TRBD2 aligns across 8 bases. CDR1 DFQATT and CDR2 SNEGSKA come from the germline V gene (reference sequence). Losses at the gene ends were 3 bases for V and 3 bases for J; bases not matched to a gene: 13. The CDR3 runs to 16 residues. The CDR3 nucleotides read TGCAGTGCTAGTCCCGCGGGAGGCGCAGGTAGCTACGAGCAGTACTTC. This codes for CSASPAGGAGSYEQYF.

This clone appeared a few times. This chain uses TRBV27 with TRBJ1-2, with 7 nucleotides matching TRBD1. CDR3 length: 15 residues. J gave up 2 bases and V 6 bases, and 9 bases lay outside the gene matches. The germline V gene has CDR1 MNHEY and CDR2 SMNVEV (reference sequence). The CDR3 reads CASSPSTTGNYGYTF. The CDR3 coding sequence is TGTGCCAGCAGCCCAAGCACGACAGGGAACTATGGCTACACCTTC.

This clone has just one count. The V and J genes are TRBV14 and TRBJ1-4; the D is unclear. Deletions cut 6 bases from V and 3 bases from J, with 11 bases between. The CDR3 is made up of 14 amino acids. Germline CDR1 is SGHDN and CDR2 is FVKESK. For the CDR3, the DNA is TGTGCCAGCAGTCCACGACGGGCTAATGAAAAACTGTTTTTT. Its translation is CASSPRRANEKLFF. Based on the CDR3 plus reference TRBV14 and TRBJ1-4, the full variable domain is EAGVTQFPSHSVIEKGQTVTLRCDPISGHDNLYWYRRVMGKEIKFLLHFVKESKQDESGMPNNRFLAERTGGTYSTLKVQPAELEDSGVYFCASSPRRANEKLFFGSGTQLSVL.

This clone was found once. V usage is TRBV3-1 (or the pseudogene TRBV3-2) and J usage is TRBJ2-7; D remains unclear. V lost 1 base and J lost 4, with 5 bases in between. The CDR3 totals 12 residues. The germline V gene encodes CDR1 LGHDT and CDR2 YNNKEL (reference sequence). CDR3 residues: CASSQASYEQYF. DNA of the CDR3: TGTGCCAGCAGCCAAGCCAGTTACGAGCAGTACTTC.

This chain links TRBV18 with TRBJ2-1; the D gene is possibly TRBD1 (5 bases). V lost 4 bases, J lost 6 bases, and 16 bases lay in between. The V gene's germline CDR1 is KGHSH and CDR2 LQKENI. The CDR3 runs to 15 residues. CDR3 sequence reads: CASSRQRQVRNEQFF. The DNA for the CDR3 is TGTGCCAGCTCACGACAGCGCCAGGTCCGCAATGAGCAGTTCTTC.

The J gene is TRBJ2-7, the V gene TRBV5-6, with no clear D. This CDR3 has 13 residues. The V end was cut by 1 base, the J end by 2 bases, with 7 bases between. Germline CDR1 and CDR2: SGHDT and YYEEEE. The CDR3 spells CASSLSQAYEQYF. The CDR3 DNA follows: TGTGCCAGCAGCTTGTCCCAGGCCTACGAGCAGTACTTC.

The J gene is TRBJ1-1, the V gene TRBV5-1; 8 bases line up with TRBD1. This CDR3 contains 15 residues. V was pared by 2 bases and J by 4 bases, with 7 bases of the junction left unmatched. The germline V gene encodes CDR1 SGHRS and CDR2 YFSETQ. This chain's CDR3 is CASSLAVTGGTEAFF. CDR3 bases: TGCGCCAGCAGCTTAGCGGTTACAGGGGGCACTGAAGCTTTCTTT.

This chain connects TRBV6-2 or TRBV6-3 to TRBJ1-3; unclear D gene. V lost 6 bases, J lost 3 bases, and 12 bases lay in between. Per germline, CDR1 MNHEY and CDR2 SVGEGT. This CDR3 spans 14 amino acids. CDR3 nucleotides: TGTGCCAGCAGCCGAAGCAACTTTGGAAACACCATATATTTT. It is translated as CASSRSNFGNTIYF.

The chain has TRBV18 and TRBJ2-5, with 8 bases that match TRBD2. Germline CDR1 is KGHSH and CDR2 is LQKENI. The length of the CDR3 is 13 residues. V lost 6 bases, J lost 5 bases, and 5 bases stayed unmatched. CDR3 protein: CASSRTSGETQYF. The CDR3 nucleotides are TGTGCCAGCTCGCGCACTAGCGGTGAGACCCAGTACTTC.

The rearrangement links TRBV2 to TRBJ2-3, with 7 positions matching TRBD2. Germline trimming cut 6 bases from V and 0 bases from J; bases unmatched to any gene: 6. The CDR3 extends over 15 amino acids. Germline V CDR1 and CDR2: SNHLY, FYNNEI. Written as DNA, the CDR3 is TGTGCCAGCAGGAAACTAGCGTCTAGCACAGATACGCAGTATTTT. Its protein product is CASRKLASSTDTQYF.

The chain carries TRBV18 and TRBJ2-6; tentative D call: TRBD1 (6 bases). Deletions cut 5 bases from V and 2 bases from J, with 16 bases between. The CDR3 extends over 17 amino acids. The germline gives CDR1 KGHSH, CDR2 LQKENI. The CDR3 DNA is TGTGCCAGCTCAGCCTTACAGGGATCAGCTGGGGCCAACGTCCTGACTTTC. It translates to CASSALQGSAGANVLTF.

V and J are TRBV6-5 and TRBJ2-1, with D maybe TRBD2 (7 bases). CDR1 is MNHEY and CDR2 is SVGAGI in the germline V gene. CDR3 length: 15 residues. V was clipped by 8 bases and J by 0 bases, with 14 bases between them. CDR3 sequence: CASQGGGGSYNEQFF. In DNA form, the CDR3 reads TGTGCCAGCCAGGGAGGGGGAGGCTCCTACAATGAGCAGTTCTTC.

The chain links TRBV11-1 to TRBJ2-5; 7 bases fit TRBD1. This CDR3 is 13 amino acids long. The V gene's germline CDR1 is SGHAT and CDR2 FQDESV (reference sequence). Trimming at V came to 7 bases and at J to 1 base, leaving 3 bases not matched to a gene. This CDR3 is CASKGTVQETQYF. In DNA, the CDR3 is TGTGCCAGCAAAGGGACAGTCCAAGAGACCCAGTACTTC.

This clone was found many times. The rearrangement links TRBV4-1 to TRBJ1-2; perhaps TRBD1 as D (5 bases). From germline, CDR1 is MGHRA and CDR2 YSYEKL. V lost 2 bases to trimming and J lost 6 bases, with 10 bases between them. The CDR3 consists of 13 residues. CDR3 coding DNA: TGCGCCAGCAGCCAATGGGAAGGGGATGGCTACACCTTC. This encodes CASSQWEGDGYTF.